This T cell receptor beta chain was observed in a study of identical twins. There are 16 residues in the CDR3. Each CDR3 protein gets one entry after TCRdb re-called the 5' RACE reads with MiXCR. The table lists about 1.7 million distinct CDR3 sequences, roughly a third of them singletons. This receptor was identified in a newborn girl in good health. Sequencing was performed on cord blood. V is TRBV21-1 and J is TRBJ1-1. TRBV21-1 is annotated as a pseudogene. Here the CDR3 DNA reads TGTGCCAGCAGCAAGATAGCCTGGAAGATGAACACTGAAGCTTTCTTT. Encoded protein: CASSKIAWKMNTEAFF.